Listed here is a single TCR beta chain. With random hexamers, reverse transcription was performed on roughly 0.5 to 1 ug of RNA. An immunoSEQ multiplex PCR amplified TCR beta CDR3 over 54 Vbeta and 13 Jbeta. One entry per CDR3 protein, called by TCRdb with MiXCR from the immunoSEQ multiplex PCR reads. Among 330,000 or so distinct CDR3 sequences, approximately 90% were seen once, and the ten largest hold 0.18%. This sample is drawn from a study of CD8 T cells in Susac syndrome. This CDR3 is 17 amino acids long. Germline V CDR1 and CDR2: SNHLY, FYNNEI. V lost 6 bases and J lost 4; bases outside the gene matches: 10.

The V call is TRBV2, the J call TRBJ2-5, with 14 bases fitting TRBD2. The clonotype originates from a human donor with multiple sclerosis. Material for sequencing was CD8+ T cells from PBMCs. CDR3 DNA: TGTGCCAGCAGCTTCACCGGACTAGCGGGGGGTGGAGAGACCCAGTACTTC. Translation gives CASSFTGLAGGGETQYF.